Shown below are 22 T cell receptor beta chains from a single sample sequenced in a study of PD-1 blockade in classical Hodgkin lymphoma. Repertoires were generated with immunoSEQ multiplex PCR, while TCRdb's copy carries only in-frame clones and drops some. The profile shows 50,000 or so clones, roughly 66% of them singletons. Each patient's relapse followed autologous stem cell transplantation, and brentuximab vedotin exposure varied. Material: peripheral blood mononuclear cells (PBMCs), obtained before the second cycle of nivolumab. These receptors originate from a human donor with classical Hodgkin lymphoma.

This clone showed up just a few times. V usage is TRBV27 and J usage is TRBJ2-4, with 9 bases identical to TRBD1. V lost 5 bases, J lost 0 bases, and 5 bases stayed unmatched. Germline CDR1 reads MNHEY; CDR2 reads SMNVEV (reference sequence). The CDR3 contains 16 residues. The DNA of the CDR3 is TGTGCCAGCAGTATACAGGGGGCCCTAGCCAAAAACATTCAGTACTTC. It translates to CASSIQGALAKNIQYF.

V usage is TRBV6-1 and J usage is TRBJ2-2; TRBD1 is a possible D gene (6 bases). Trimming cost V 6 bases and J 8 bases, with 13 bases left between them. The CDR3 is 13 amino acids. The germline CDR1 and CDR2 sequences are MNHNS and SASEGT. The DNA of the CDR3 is TGTGCCAGCAGAAACCTGGGGGCTGGGGAGCTGTTTTTT. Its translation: CASRNLGAGELFF.

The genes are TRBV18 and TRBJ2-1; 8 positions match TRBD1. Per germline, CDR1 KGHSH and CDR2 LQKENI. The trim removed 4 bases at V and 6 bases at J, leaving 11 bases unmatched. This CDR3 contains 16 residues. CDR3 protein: CASSLTRTGHGNEQFF. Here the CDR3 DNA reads TGTGCCAGCTCACTCACAAGGACAGGGCACGGCAATGAGCAGTTCTTC.

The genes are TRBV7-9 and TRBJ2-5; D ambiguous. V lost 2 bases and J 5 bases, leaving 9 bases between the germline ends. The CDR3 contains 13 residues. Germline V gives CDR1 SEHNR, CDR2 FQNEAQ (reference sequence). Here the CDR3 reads CASSLIRVETQYF. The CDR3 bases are TGTGCCAGCAGCTTAATCCGGGTGGAGACCCAGTACTTC.

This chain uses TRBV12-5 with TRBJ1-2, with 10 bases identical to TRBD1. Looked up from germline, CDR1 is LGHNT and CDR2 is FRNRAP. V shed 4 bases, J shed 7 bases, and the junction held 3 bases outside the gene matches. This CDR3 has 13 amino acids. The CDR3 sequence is CASGSGTGAGYTF. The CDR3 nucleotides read TGTGCTAGTGGTTCGGGGACAGGGGCTGGCTACACCTTC.

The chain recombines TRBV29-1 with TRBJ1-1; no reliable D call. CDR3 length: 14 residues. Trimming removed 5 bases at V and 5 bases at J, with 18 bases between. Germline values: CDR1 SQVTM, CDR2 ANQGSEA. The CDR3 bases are TGCAGCGTTATCGTTCCAGGCGTATATACTGAAGCTTTCTTT. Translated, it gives CSVIVPGVYTEAFF.

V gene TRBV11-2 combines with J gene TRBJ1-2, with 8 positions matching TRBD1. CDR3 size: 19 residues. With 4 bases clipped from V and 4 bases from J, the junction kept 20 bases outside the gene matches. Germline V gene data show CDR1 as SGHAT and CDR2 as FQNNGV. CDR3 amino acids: CASSSRGAGQGWMGYGYTF. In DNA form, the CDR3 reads TGTGCCAGCAGCTCTAGGGGTGCTGGACAGGGTTGGATGGGCTATGGCTACACCTTC.

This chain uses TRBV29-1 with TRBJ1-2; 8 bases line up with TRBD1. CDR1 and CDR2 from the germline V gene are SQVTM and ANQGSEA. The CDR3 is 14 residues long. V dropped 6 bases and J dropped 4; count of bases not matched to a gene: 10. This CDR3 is CSVQGQGEGYGYTF. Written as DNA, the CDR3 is TGCAGCGTCCAAGGACAGGGCGAAGGCTATGGCTACACCTTC. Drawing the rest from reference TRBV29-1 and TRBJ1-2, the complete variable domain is SAVISQKPSRDICQRGTSLTIQCQVDSQVTMMFWYRQQPGQSLTLIATANQGSEATYESGFVIDKFPISRPNLTFSTLTVSNMSPEDSSIYLCSVQGQGEGYGYTFGSGTRLTVV.

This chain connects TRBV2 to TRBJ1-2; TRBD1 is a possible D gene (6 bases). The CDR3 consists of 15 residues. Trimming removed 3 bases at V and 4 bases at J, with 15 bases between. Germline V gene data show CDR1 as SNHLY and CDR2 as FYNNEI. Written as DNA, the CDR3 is TGTGCCAGCAGTGAGCGCGGGGGCGCTCTCTATGGCTACACCTTC. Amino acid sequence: CASSERGGALYGYTF.

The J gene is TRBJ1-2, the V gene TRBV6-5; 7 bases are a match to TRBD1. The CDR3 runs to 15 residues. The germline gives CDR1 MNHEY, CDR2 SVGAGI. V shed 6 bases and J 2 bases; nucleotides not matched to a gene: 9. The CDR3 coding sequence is TGTGCCAGCAGGGCTACAGGGGTCCCGAACTATGGCTACACCTTC. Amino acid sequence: CASRATGVPNYGYTF.

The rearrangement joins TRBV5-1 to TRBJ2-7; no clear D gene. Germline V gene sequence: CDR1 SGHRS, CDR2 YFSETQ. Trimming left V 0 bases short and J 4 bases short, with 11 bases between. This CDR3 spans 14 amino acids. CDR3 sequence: CASSLDGAPYEQYF. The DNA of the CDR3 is TGCGCCAGCAGCTTGGACGGAGCCCCTTACGAGCAGTACTTC.

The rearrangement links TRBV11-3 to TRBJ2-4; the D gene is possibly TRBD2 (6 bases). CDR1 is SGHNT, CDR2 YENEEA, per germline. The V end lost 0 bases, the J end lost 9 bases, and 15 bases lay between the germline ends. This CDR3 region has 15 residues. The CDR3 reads CASSLDGPAGGIQYF. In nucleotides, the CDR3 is TGTGCCAGCAGCTTAGATGGACCGGCCGGGGGCATTCAGTACTTC. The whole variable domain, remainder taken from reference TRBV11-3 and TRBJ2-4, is EAGVVQSPRYKIIEKKQPVAFWCNPISGHNTLYWYLQNLGQGPELLIRYENEEAVDDSQLPKDRFSAERLKGVDSTLKIQPAELGDSAVYLCASSLDGPAGGIQYFGAGTRLSVL.

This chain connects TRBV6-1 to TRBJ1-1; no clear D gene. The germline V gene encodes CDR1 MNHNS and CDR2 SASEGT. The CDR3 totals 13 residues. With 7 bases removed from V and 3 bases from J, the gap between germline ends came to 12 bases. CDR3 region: CASKAGRDTEAFF. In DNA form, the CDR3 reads TGTGCCAGCAAAGCCGGGAGGGACACTGAAGCTTTCTTT.

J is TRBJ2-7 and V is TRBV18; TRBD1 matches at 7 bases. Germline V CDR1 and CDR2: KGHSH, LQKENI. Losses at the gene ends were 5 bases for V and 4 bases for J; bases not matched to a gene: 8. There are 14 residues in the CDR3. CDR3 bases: TGTGCCAGCTCAACAAACAGGGGAAGGTACGAGCAGTACTTC. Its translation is CASSTNRGRYEQYF.

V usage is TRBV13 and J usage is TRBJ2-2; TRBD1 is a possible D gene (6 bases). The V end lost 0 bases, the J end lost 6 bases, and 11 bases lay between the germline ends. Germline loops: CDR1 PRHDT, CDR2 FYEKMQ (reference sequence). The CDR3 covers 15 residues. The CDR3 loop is CASSLGQGVAGELFF. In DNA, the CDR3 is TGTGCCAGCAGCTTAGGACAGGGTGTAGCCGGGGAGCTGTTTTTT.

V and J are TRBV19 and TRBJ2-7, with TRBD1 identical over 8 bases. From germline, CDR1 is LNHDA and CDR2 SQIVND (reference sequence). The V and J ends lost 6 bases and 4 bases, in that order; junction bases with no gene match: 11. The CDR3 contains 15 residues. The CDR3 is CASSREGRGPYEQYF. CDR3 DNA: TGTGCCAGTAGCCGAGAAGGCAGGGGGCCTTACGAGCAGTACTTC.

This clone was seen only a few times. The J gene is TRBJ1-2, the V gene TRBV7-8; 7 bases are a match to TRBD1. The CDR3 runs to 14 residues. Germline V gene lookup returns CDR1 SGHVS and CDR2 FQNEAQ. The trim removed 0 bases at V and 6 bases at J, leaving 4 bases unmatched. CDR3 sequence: CASSLAVGQDGYTF. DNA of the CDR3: TGTGCCAGCAGCTTAGCGGTAGGACAGGATGGCTACACCTTC.

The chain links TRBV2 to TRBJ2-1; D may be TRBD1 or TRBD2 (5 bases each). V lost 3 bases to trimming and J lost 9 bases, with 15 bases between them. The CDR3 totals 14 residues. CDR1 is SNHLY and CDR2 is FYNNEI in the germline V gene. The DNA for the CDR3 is TGTGCCAGCAGTGAGGGACGCGGAACGCGTGAGCAGTTCTTC. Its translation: CASSEGRGTREQFF.

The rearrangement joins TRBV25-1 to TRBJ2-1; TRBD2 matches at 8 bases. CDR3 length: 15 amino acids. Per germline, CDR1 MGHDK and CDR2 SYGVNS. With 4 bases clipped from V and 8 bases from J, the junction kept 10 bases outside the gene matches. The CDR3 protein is CASSGWSGRGDEQFF. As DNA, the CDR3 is TGTGCCAGCAGTGGCTGGAGCGGGAGAGGCGATGAGCAGTTCTTC. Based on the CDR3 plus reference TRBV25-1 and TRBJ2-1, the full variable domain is EADIYQTPRYLVIGTGKKITLECSQTMGHDKMYWYQQDPGMELHLIHYSYGVNSTEKGDLSSESTVSRIRTEHFPLTLESARPSHTSQYLCASSGWSGRGDEQFFGPGTRLTVL.

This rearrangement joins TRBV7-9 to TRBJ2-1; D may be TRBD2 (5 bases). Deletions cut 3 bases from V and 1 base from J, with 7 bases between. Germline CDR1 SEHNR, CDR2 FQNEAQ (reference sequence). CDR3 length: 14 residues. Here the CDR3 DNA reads TGTGCCAGCAGCTTTGCGGGTTCCTACAATGAGCAGTTCTTC. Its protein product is CASSFAGSYNEQFF.

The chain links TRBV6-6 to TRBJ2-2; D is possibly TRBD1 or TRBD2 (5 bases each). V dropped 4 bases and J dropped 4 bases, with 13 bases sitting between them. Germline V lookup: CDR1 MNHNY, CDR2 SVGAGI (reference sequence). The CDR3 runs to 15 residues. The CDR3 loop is CASSLRGTSTGELFF. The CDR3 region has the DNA TGTGCCAGCAGTTTAAGAGGGACGAGCACCGGGGAGCTGTTTTTT.

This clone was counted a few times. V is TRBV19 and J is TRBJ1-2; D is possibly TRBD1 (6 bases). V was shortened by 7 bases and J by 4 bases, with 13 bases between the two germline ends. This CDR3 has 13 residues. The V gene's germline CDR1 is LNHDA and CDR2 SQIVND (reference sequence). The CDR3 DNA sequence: TGTGCCAGTAAATGGGGGCAGGGCTATGGCTACACCTTC. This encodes CASKWGQGYGYTF. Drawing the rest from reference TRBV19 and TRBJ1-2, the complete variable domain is DGGITQSPKYLFRKEGQNVTLSCEQNLNHDAMYWYRQDPGQGLRLIYYSQIVNDFQKGDIAEGYSVSREKKESFPLTVTSAQKNPTAFYLCASKWGQGYGYTFGSGTRLTVV.